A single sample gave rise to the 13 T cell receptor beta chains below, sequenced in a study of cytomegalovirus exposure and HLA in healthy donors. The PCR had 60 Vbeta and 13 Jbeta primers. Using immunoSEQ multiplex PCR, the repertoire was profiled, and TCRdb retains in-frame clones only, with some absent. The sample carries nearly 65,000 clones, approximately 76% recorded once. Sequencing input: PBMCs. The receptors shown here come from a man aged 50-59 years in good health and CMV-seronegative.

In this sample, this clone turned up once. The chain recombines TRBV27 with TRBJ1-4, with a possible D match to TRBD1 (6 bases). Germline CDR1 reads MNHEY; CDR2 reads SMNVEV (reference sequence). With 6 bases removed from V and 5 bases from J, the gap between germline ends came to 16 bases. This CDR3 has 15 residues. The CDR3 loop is CASSLTGTRNEKLFF. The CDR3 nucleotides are TGTGCCAGCAGCCTCACCGGGACAAGGAATGAAAAACTGTTTTTT.

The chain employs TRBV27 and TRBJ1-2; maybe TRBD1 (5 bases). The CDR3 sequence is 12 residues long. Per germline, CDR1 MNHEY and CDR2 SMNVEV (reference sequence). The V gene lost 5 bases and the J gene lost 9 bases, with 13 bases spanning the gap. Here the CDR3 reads CASSPNQGRYTF. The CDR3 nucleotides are TGTGCCAGCAGTCCAAACCAGGGTCGCTACACCTTC.

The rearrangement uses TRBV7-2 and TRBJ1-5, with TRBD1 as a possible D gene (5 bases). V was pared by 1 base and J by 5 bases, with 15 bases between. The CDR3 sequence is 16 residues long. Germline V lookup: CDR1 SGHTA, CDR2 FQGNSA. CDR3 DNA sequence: TGTGCCAGCAGCTTAGGTCAAGGGGTTAACGATCAGCCCCAGCATTTT. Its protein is CASSLGQGVNDQPQHF. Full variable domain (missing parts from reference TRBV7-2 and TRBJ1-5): GAGVSQSPSNKVTEKGKDVELRCDPISGHTALYWYRQSLGQGLEFLIYFQGNSAPDKSGLPSDRFSAERTGGSVSTLTIQRTQQEDSAVYLCASSLGQGVNDQPQHFGDGTRLSIL.

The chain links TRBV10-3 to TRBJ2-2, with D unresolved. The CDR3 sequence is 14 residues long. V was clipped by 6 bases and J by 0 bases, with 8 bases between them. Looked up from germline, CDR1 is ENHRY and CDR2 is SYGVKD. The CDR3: CAISRESNTGELFF. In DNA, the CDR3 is TGTGCCATCAGCCGCGAATCGAACACCGGGGAGCTGTTTTTT.

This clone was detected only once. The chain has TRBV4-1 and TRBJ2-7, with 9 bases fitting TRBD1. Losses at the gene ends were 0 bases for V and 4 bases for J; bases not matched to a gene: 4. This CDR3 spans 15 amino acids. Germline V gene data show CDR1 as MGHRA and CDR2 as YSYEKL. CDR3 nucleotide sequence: TGCGCCAGCAGCCAAGAAGACAGGGGGGAATACGAGCAGTACTTC. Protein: CASSQEDRGEYEQYF.

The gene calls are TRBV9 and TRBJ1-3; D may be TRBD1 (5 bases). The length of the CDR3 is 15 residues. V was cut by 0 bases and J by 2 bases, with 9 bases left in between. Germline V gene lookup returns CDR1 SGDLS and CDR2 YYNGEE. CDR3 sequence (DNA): TGTGCCAGCAGCGTAGTCAGGGAGGCTGGAAACACCATATATTTT. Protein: CASSVVREAGNTIYF.

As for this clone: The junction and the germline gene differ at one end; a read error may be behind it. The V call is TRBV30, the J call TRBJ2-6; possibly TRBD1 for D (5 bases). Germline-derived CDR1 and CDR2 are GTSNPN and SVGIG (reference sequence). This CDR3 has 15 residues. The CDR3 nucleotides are TGTGCCTGGAGCGGGTCCTACTCTGGGGCCAATGTCCTGACTTTC. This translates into CAWSGSYSGANVLTF. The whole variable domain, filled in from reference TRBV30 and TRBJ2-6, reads SQTIHQWPATLVQPVGSPLSLECTVEGTSNPNLYWYRQAAGRGLQLLFYSVGIGQISSEVPQNLSASRPQDRQFILSSKKLLLSDSGFYLCAWSGSYSGANVLTFGAGSRLTVL.

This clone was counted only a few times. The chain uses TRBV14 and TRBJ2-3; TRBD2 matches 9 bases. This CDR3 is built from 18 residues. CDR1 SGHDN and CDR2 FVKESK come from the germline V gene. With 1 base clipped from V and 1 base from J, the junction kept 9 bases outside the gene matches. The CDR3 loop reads CASSQGSWRGGRTDTQYF. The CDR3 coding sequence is TGTGCCAGCAGCCAAGGATCATGGCGGGGGGGACGCACAGATACGCAGTATTTT.

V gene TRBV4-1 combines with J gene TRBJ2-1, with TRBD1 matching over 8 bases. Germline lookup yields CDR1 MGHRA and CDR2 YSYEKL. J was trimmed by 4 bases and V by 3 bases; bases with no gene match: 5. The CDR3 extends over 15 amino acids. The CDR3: CASSHTGGMYNEQFF. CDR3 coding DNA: TGCGCCAGCAGCCACACAGGGGGAATGTACAATGAGCAGTTCTTC.

The chain's CDR3 is CASGPRGPGETQYF. The CDR3 DNA reads TGCGCCAGCGGCCCCAGGGGGCCCGGGGAGACCCAGTACTTC. The rearrangement joins TRBV5-1 to TRBJ2-5, with 8 bases lining up with TRBD1. The CDR3 is 14 residues long. The V gene's germline CDR1 is SGHRS and CDR2 YFSETQ. Trimming at V came to 7 bases and at J to 5 bases, leaving 10 bases not matched to a gene.

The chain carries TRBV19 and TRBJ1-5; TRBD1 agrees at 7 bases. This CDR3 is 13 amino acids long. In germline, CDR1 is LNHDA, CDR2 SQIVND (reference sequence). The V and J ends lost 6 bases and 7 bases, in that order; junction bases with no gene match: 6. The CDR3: CASRGRDRQPQHF. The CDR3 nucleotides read TGTGCCAGTAGAGGTAGGGACAGACAGCCCCAGCATTTT.

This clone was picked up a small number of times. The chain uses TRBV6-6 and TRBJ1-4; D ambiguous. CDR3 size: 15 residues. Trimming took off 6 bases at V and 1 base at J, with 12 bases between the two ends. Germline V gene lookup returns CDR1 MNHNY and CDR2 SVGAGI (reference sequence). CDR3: CASRTSVGTNEKLFF. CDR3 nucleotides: TGTGCCAGCAGGACATCGGTGGGAACTAATGAAAAACTGTTTTTT.

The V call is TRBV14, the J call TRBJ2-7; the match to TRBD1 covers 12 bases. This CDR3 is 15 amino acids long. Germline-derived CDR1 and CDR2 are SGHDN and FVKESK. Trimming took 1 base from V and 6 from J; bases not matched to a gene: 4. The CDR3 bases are TGTGCCAGCAGCCAAGCCGGGACAGGGGGCCTCGAGCAGTACTTC. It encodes CASSQAGTGGLEQYF. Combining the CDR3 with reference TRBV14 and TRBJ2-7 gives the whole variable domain EAGVTQFPSHSVIEKGQTVTLRCDPISGHDNLYWYRRVMGKEIKFLLHFVKESKQDESGMPNNRFLAERTGGTYSTLKVQPAELEDSGVYFCASSQAGTGGLEQYFGPGTRLTVT.